This T cell receptor (beta chain) was observed in a study of regulatory T cells in long-lasting Graves disease. Time point meaning: newly diagnosed GD, antithyroid drugs for less than 3 months. PBMCs were the source of the RNA used for TCR sequencing. The CDR3 length is 15 residues. Trimming removed 0 bases from V and 7 bases from J, with 16 bases in between. The germline gives CDR1 LGHNA, CDR2 YNFKEQ. Construction of TCR beta libraries relied on iRepertoire HTBI primers and on Arm-PCR targeting CDR3 regions. MiXCR, applied by TCRdb to the multiplex PCR reads, yields one record per CDR3 protein. The table lists about 620,000 distinct CDR3 sequences, around 15% of them singletons, with approximately 18% in the top ten. These same records also appear under a second study, on T cells in Graves' hyperthyroidism and ophthalmopathy. That paper notes: Hyperthyroidism had been newly diagnosed in patients aged 18 to 65, and its duration was under 2 months.

The clonotype comes from a woman between 25 and 40 years old with Graves disease. This rearrangement joins TRBV4-2 to TRBJ2-7, with no clear D. Sequenced material: peripheral blood mononuclear cells (PBMCs), taken at new diagnosis, from a patient treated with antithyroid drugs. The DNA for the CDR3 is TGTGCCAGCAGCCAAGATCGGCAATTTGTTAAGGAGCAGTACTTC. It specifies CASSQDRQFVKEQYF.